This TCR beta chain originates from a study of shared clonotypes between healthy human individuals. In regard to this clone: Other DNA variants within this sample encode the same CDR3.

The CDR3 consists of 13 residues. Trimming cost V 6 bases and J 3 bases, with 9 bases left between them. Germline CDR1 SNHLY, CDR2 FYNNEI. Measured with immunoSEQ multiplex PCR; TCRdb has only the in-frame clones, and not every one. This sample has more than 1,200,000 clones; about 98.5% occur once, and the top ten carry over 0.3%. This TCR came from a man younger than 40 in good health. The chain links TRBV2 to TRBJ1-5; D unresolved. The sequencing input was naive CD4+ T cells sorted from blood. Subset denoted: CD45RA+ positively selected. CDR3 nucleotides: TGTGCCAGCAGCGGTACGGACAATCAGCCCCAGCATTTT. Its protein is CASSGTDNQPQHF.